This T cell receptor (beta chain) came from a study of T cells after yellow fever vaccination. TCRdb fed the 5' RACE reads into MiXCR, producing one record per CDR3 protein. This table has some 290,000 distinct CDR3 sequences, about 11% appearing once. The table lists this clonotype with a few counts. The CDR3 has 14 amino acids. V lost 0 bases to trimming and J lost 6 bases, with 10 bases between them. Germline loops: CDR1 KGHSH, CDR2 LQKENI. The specimen was CD4+ T cells sorted from PBMCs, collected 45 days after the yellow fever booster vaccination. The TCR originated in a man in his late teens or twenties who received the YFV17D yellow fever vaccine. The chain carries TRBV18 and TRBJ2-3; no firm D call. The CDR3 protein is CASSPPADQDTQYF. The CDR3 DNA is TGTGCCAGCTCACCACCGGCAGACCAGGATACGCAGTATTTT.